This T cell receptor (beta chain) was captured by sequencing in a study of identical twins. Broader study findings: Conclusions came from cross-sectional statistical analysis, not from following the same donors. Researchers reported excess low generation probability among twin-shared out-of-frame alpha sequences. Invariant populations such as MAIT and iNKT cells could partly muddle zero-insertion analyses.

Remarks on this clonotype: Its antigen is as yet unknown.

Template switching introduced a universal primer site, and the cDNA bore unique molecular identifiers. One entry per CDR3 protein, called by TCRdb with MiXCR from the 5' RACE reads. The sample includes about 700,000 distinct CDR3 sequences, roughly 6% of them seen just once. Per germline, CDR1 DFQATT and CDR2 SNEGSKA (reference sequence). The CDR3 runs 15 residues. V lost 6 bases, J lost 0 bases, and 16 bases lay in between. The origin of this receptor is a man in his late teens or twenties in good health. The gene calls are TRBV20-1 and TRBJ2-3; the D call may be TRBD1 or TRBD2 (5 bases each). Sequenced material: naive T cells sorted from blood. CDR3 residues: CSASAGSSSTDTQYF. The CDR3, as DNA: TGCAGTGCCTCCGCAGGGAGTTCCAGCACAGATACGCAGTATTTT.